The rows below give T cell receptor beta chains drawn from one sample of a study of Graves' ophthalmopathy and Graves' hyperthyroidism. Each CDR3 protein gets one entry after TCRdb re-called the multiplex PCR reads with MiXCR. The sample holds hundreds of thousands of distinct CDR3 sequences, approximately 21% seen once. Sequenced sample: peripheral blood. Source of these receptors: a young woman with stable Graves' hyperthyroidism. Some clones in this sample may be carry-over from other donors' samples. Both conserved end residues are part of each CDR3. The D gene is left open where the match is weak. Clone sizes are given selectively: once, few, many, or a class where the clone is expanded.

cdr3_length j_call d_call v_call clone_size cdr3_aa cdr3_nt
15 TRBJ2-7 NA TRBV29-1 many CSVELQVASSYEQYF TGCAGCGTTGAGCTTCAGGTAGCCAGTAGCTACGAGCAGTACTTC
14 TRBJ2-3 NA TRBV20-1 few CSARDNWFTGTQYF TGCAGTGCTAGAGATAACTGGTTCACGGGTACGCAGTATTTT
15 TRBJ1-2 TRBD1 TRBV7-2 many CASSSLTGARYGYTF TGTGCCAGCAGCTCCCTGACAGGGGCCCGCTATGGCTACACCTTC
17 TRBJ2-2 TRBD1 TRBV11-2 NA CASSSPSTTGDTGELFF TGTGCCAGCAGTTCTCCCTCCACGACAGGGGACACCGGGGAGCTGTTTTTT
14 TRBJ1-1 TRBD1 TRBV12-3/TRBV12-4 many CASSSGQNHPGAFF TGTGCCAGCAGTTCGGGACAGAACCACCCTGGAGCTTTCTTT
12 TRBJ1-2 NA TRBV15 many CATSRDRMAATF TGTGCCACCAGCAGAGATCGCATGGCTGCCACCTTC
15 TRBJ1-3 NA TRBV18 many CASSPRTDSGNTIYF TGTGCCAGCTCACCACGAACAGACTCTGGAAACACCATATATTTT
13 TRBJ1-1 TRBD1 TRBV3-1 few CASSQGGPGGAFF TGTGCCAGCAGCCAAGGGGGGCCAGGGGGAGCTTTCTTT
15 TRBJ1-2 NA TRBV10-2 NA CASSLARGSIDGYTF TGCGCCAGCAGCCTTGCGAGGGGGAGTATAGATGGCTACACCTTC
15 TRBJ1-5 NA TRBV20-1 many CSALQGGRGNQPQHF TGCAGTGCCCTCCAAGGGGGTCGCGGTAATCAGCCCCAGCATTTT
15 TRBJ1-1 TRBD1 TRBV20-1 many CSARDRGRGDTEAFF TGCAGTGCTCGTGACAGGGGGCGCGGAGACACTGAAGCTTTCTTT
13 TRBJ1-5 NA TRBV28 many CASSLGGKQPQHF TGTGCCAGCAGTTTGGGGGGGAAGCAGCCCCAGCATTTT
17 TRBJ2-5 TRBD2 TRBV18 few CASSPPGRGEGRETQYF TGTGCCAGCTCACCACCCGGTCGGGGGGAAGGAAGAGAGACCCAGTACTTC
16 TRBJ1-6 NA TRBV6-1 few CASRGQSNYYNSPLHF TGTGCCAGCAGAGGACAGTCCAATTACTATAATTCACCCCTCCACTTT
15 TRBJ2-5 TRBD2 TRBV3-1 many CASIGRAGSLETQYF TGTGCCAGCATCGGGAGGGCAGGGAGCTTAGAGACCCAGTACTTC
14 TRBJ2-5 NA TRBV7-9 NA CASRLDGNQETQYF TGTGCCAGCAGACTCGACGGGAACCAAGAGACCCAGTACTTC
16 TRBJ2-5 NA TRBV12-3/TRBV12-4 NA CASSFEGSWVWETQYF TGTGCCAGCAGTTTCGAGGGGTCGTGGGTTTGGGAGACCCAGTACTTC
18 TRBJ2-5 TRBD2 TRBV6-1 many CASSEASWWAGVGETQYF TGTGCCAGCAGTGAAGCGTCATGGTGGGCGGGGGTAGGGGAGACCCAGTACTTC
13 TRBJ2-7 NA TRBV20-1 NA CSARVRTEYEQYF TGCAGTGCTAGAGTTCGTACAGAGTACGAGCAGTACTTC
15 TRBJ2-7 NA TRBV7-9 NA CASSPDRGGSYDQYF TGTGCCAGCAGCCCCGACAGGGGAGGGTCCTACGATCAGTACTTC
15 TRBJ1-2 NA TRBV7-2 many CASSLAPDANYGYTF TGTGCCAGCAGCTTAGCGCCGGATGCTAACTATGGCTACACCTTC
15 TRBJ2-2 NA TRBV2 NA CASRVGQVNTGELFF TGTGCCAGCAGGGTGGGACAAGTAAACACCGGGGAGCTGTTTTTT
17 TRBJ2-3 TRBD1 TRBV24-1 few CATSDLPGQGATDTQYF TGTGCCACCAGTGATTTGCCGGGACAGGGGGCTACAGATACGCAGTATTTT
16 TRBJ1-5 NA TRBV30 many CAWSTPGTVGGQPQHF TGTGCCTGGAGTACCCCGGGGACGGTTGGTGGCCAGCCCCAGCATTTT
15 TRBJ2-2 NA TRBV4-1 NA CASSQDRAVGGELFF TGCGCCAGCAGCCAAGATCGAGCAGTAGGCGGGGAGCTGTTTTTT
12 TRBJ2-7 NA TRBV6-1 many CASLGLSYEQYF TGTGCCAGCCTTGGCCTGAGCTACGAGCAGTACTTC
13 TRBJ1-5 TRBD1 TRBV28 many CASSLLGQQPQHF TGTGCCAGCAGCCTGCTGGGACAGCAGCCCCAGCATTTT
14 TRBJ2-5 NA TRBV29-1 once CSVGTEGLQETQYF TGCAGCGTTGGTACGGAGGGGCTTCAAGAGACCCAGTACTTC
13 TRBJ2-7 TRBD1 TRBV7-8 many CASSRQGVSEQYF TGTGCCAGCAGCAGACAGGGAGTGAGCGAGCAGTACTTC
11 TRBJ1-1 NA TRBV7-9 NA CASSLDPVACF TGTGCCAGCAGCTTAGACCCTGTGGCTTGCTTT
16 TRBJ2-5 TRBD1 TRBV12-3/TRBV12-4 many CASSSRMGQTQETQYF TGTGCCAGCAGTTCCCGCATGGGACAGACACAAGAGACCCAGTACTTC
18 TRBJ2-7 TRBD1 TRBV5-1 NA CASSSQADRGESSYEQYF TGCGCCAGCAGCTCCCAAGCAGACAGGGGCGAAAGCTCCTACGAGCAGTACTTC
15 TRBJ1-2 TRBD1 TRBV12-3/TRBV12-4 few CASTSTGALNYGYTF TGTGCCAGCACCTCGACAGGGGCCCTTAACTATGGCTACACCTTC
15 TRBJ2-7 TRBD1 TRBV7-9 once CASSFPGQGSNEQYF TGTGCCAGCAGCTTTCCGGGACAGGGGTCGAACGAGCAGTACTTC
13 TRBJ2-7 NA TRBV4-3 NA CASSQAPGYEQYF TGCGCCAGCAGCCAAGCCCCAGGGTACGAGCAGTACTTC
15 TRBJ2-7 NA TRBV4-1 NA CASRWRDPDDYEQYF TGCGCCAGCCGCTGGAGGGACCCGGACGACTACGAGCAGTACTTC
16 TRBJ1-2 NA TRBV12-3/TRBV12-4 NA CASSLHGEAYNYGYTF TGTGCCAGCAGTTTACACGGAGAAGCCTACAACTATGGCTACACCTTC
14 TRBJ1-1 TRBD1 TRBV7-2 many CASGHRQGSTEAFF TGTGCCAGCGGCCACCGACAGGGAAGCACTGAAGCTTTCTTT
13 TRBJ2-7 NA TRBV11-3 many CASSQGPADEQYF TGTGCCAGCAGCCAGGGTCCAGCTGACGAGCAGTACTTC
11 TRBJ2-7 NA TRBV29-1 NA CSVGSLGEQYF TGCAGCGTTGGTTCTCTCGGGGAGCAGTACTTC
12 TRBJ1-1 NA TRBV30 few CAWSRGSHEAFF TGTGCCTGGAGTCGTGGCAGCCATGAAGCTTTCTTT
14 TRBJ1-1 TRBD1 TRBV30 many CAWRTGTGNTEAFF TGTGCCTGGAGGACTGGGACAGGGAACACTGAAGCTTTCTTT
14 TRBJ1-1 NA TRBV6-2/TRBV6-3 few CASSYVSKNTEAFF TGTGCCAGCAGTTACGTCAGTAAGAACACTGAAGCTTTCTTT
15 TRBJ2-2 TRBD2 TRBV2 NA CASSEAQRGAGELFF TGTGCCAGCAGTGAAGCCCAGCGGGGGGCCGGGGAGCTGTTTTTT
14 TRBJ1-2 NA TRBV6-1 many CASSEDNPPGGYTF TGTGCCAGCAGTGAAGATAACCCCCCGGGAGGCTACACCTTC